Shown below are 20 T cell receptor beta chains from a single sample sequenced in a study of PD-1 blockade in classical Hodgkin lymphoma. With no exception, relapse followed autologous stem cell transplantation in all patients, and brentuximab vedotin exposure varied. Using immunoSEQ multiplex PCR, the repertoire was profiled, and TCRdb retains in-frame clones only, with some absent. The table includes about 59,000 clones, 90% detected once. This specimen was peripheral blood mononuclear cells (PBMCs), taken at baseline. The origin of the receptors is a human donor with classical Hodgkin lymphoma.

The chain has TRBV11-3 and TRBJ2-3; D gene uncertain. Germline assignment: CDR1 SGHNT and CDR2 YENEEA. The CDR3 spans 13 residues. The V end lost 0 bases, the J end lost 4 bases, and 5 bases lay between the germline ends. The CDR3 nucleotides are TGTGCCAGCAGCTTAGATCCCGCAGATACGCAGTATTTT. This sequence encodes CASSLDPADTQYF.

This clone has more than one count but fewer than ten. The V and J genes are TRBV9 and TRBJ2-3; 7 nucleotides match TRBD2. The germline V gene has CDR1 SGDLS and CDR2 YYNGEE. The V segment lost 3 bases and the J segment 3 bases; nucleotides outside the gene matches: 4. The CDR3 has 14 amino acids. CDR3 DNA sequence: TGTGCCAGCAGCGGGAGGCGGGGGACAGATACGCAGTATTTT. It yields the protein CASSGRRGTDTQYF.

The chain couples TRBV7-6 to TRBJ2-1; D gene unclear. Trimming pared 0 bases from V and 7 bases from J, leaving 4 bases between. The CDR3 has 12 residues. CDR1 and CDR2 from the germline V gene are SGHVS and FNYEAQ. The CDR3 here is CASSLAVNEQFF. Here the CDR3 DNA reads TGTGCCAGCAGCTTAGCTGTGAATGAGCAGTTCTTC.

The rearrangement links TRBV18 to TRBJ2-3; tentative D call: TRBD1 (6 bases). Trimming removed 6 bases from V and 1 base from J, with 14 bases in between. In germline, CDR1 is KGHSH, CDR2 LQKENI. The CDR3 consists of 15 residues. CDR3 bases: TGTGCCAGCTCTCAACAGGGAGCGGGCACAGATACGCAGTATTTT. This codes for CASSQQGAGTDTQYF.

This chain joins TRBV11-2 and TRBJ2-7; 7 positions agree with TRBD2. This CDR3 is built from 14 residues. In germline, CDR1 is SGHAT, CDR2 FQNNGV. Germline trimming cut 3 bases from V and 2 bases from J; bases unmatched to any gene: 4. The CDR3 here is CASSLSSGTYEQYF. In DNA, the CDR3 is TGTGCCAGCAGCTTGTCCAGCGGGACCTACGAGCAGTACTTC.

The genes are TRBV19 and TRBJ1-1; D remains ambiguous. V dropped 2 bases and J dropped 1 base, with 8 bases sitting between them. Germline CDR1 and CDR2: LNHDA and SQIVND (reference sequence). The CDR3 loop spans 14 amino acids. CDR3 loop: CASSIPGRNTEAFF. The CDR3, as DNA: TGTGCCAGTAGTATACCGGGGAGGAACACTGAAGCTTTCTTT. Full variable domain (remainder filled in from reference TRBV19 and TRBJ1-1): DGGITQSPKYLFRKEGQNVTLSCEQNLNHDAMYWYRQDPGQGLRLIYYSQIVNDFQKGDIAEGYSVSREKKESFPLTVTSAQKNPTAFYLCASSIPGRNTEAFFGQGTRLTVV.

V and J are TRBV13 and TRBJ2-2; no definite D call. CDR3 length: 13 amino acids. With 4 bases removed from V and 5 bases from J, the gap between germline ends came to 8 bases. Germline CDR1 PRHDT, CDR2 FYEKMQ (reference sequence). CDR3 sequence (DNA): TGTGCCAGCAGCTCAGGACCTACCGGGGAGCTGTTTTTT. Its translation is CASSSGPTGELFF.

This chain joins TRBV6-1 and TRBJ2-7; D is perhaps TRBD1 (6 bases). Between the trimmed V and J ends, which lost 7 bases and 0 bases, there was a span of 13 bases. This CDR3 has 14 amino acids. Germline values: CDR1 MNHNS, CDR2 SASEGT. The CDR3 is CASTLLTGSYEQYF. CDR3 nucleotide sequence: TGTGCCAGCACCCTGTTGACAGGCTCCTACGAGCAGTACTTC.

This chain uses TRBV4-2 with TRBJ2-7, with D uncertain. In germline, CDR1 is LGHNA, CDR2 YNFKEQ. The CDR3 is 12 amino acids. V lost 3 bases to trimming and J lost 6 bases, with 9 bases between them. The CDR3 DNA follows: TGTGCCAGCAGCCAGCCCCTTGGCGAGCAGTACTTC. Translated, it gives CASSQPLGEQYF.

The genes are TRBV27 and TRBJ2-7; no reliable D call. V was shortened by 5 bases and J by 1 base, with 9 bases between the two germline ends. The CDR3 contains 13 residues. The germline gives CDR1 MNHEY, CDR2 SMNVEV (reference sequence). The CDR3 sequence is CASSHLESYEQYF. The CDR3 coding sequence is TGTGCCAGCAGTCACCTAGAGTCCTACGAGCAGTACTTC.

This clone was seen a single time. This chain connects TRBV5-1 to TRBJ2-3, with no clear D. The CDR3 contains 14 residues. Germline lookup yields CDR1 SGHRS and CDR2 YFSETQ. V lost 0 bases to trimming and J lost 1 base, with 6 bases between them. The CDR3 DNA follows: TGCGCCAGCAGCTTGGGTCGCGGCACAGATACGCAGTATTTT. Translation gives CASSLGRGTDTQYF.

This clone appeared once. The chain has TRBV6-5 and TRBJ2-7; D might be TRBD2 (5 bases). Germline loops: CDR1 MNHEY, CDR2 SVGAGI. The CDR3 totals 14 residues. V was clipped by 2 bases and J by 6 bases, with 14 bases between them. The CDR3 spells CASSYAAEGSEQYF. The CDR3 DNA reads TGTGCCAGCAGTTACGCAGCCGAGGGTTCCGAGCAGTACTTC.

This rearrangement joins TRBV13 to TRBJ2-2; 10 nucleotides align to TRBD2. J was trimmed by 3 bases and V by 8 bases; bases with no gene match: 3. Germline CDR1 PRHDT, CDR2 FYEKMQ (reference sequence). This CDR3 is built from 14 residues. For the CDR3, the DNA is TGTGCCAGCCGTCTAGCGGGGGACACCGGGGAGCTGTTTTTT. Its protein is CASRLAGDTGELFF.

The sample holds one count of this clone. The chain employs TRBV7-8 and TRBJ2-5; no reliable D call. Germline V CDR1 and CDR2: SGHVS, FQNEAQ. CDR3 length: 12 amino acids. V gave up 4 bases and J gave up 0 bases, with 3 bases separating them. The CDR3 DNA reads TGTGCCAGCAGCTCGTACCAAGAGACCCAGTACTTC. Its protein is CASSSYQETQYF. Based on the CDR3 plus reference TRBV7-8 and TRBJ2-5, the full variable domain is GAGVSQSPRYKVAKRGQDVALRCDPISGHVSLFWYQQALGQGPEFLTYFQNEAQLDKSGLPSDRFFAERPEGSVSTLKIQRTQQEDSAVYLCASSSYQETQYFGPGTRLLVL.

The J gene is TRBJ2-3, the V gene TRBV6-1; 7 bases fit TRBD2. The germline gives CDR1 MNHNS, CDR2 SASEGT. The CDR3 spans 14 residues. The V segment lost 7 bases and the J segment 4 bases; nucleotides outside the gene matches: 8. The CDR3 loop reads CASILREFPDTQYF. The CDR3 DNA sequence: TGTGCCAGCATCTTGCGGGAGTTTCCAGATACGCAGTATTTT.

J is TRBJ2-6 and V is TRBV7-9; D unclear. The germline CDR1 and CDR2 sequences are SEHNR and FQNEAQ (reference sequence). V dropped 5 bases and J dropped 5 bases, with 10 bases sitting between them. The CDR3 spans 14 residues. The CDR3 region is CASSRMPRANVLTF. Written as DNA, the CDR3 is TGTGCCAGCAGCCGAATGCCTAGGGCCAACGTCCTGACTTTC. The whole variable domain, filled in from reference TRBV7-9 and TRBJ2-6, reads DTGVSQNPRHKITKRGQNVTFRCDPISEHNRLYWYRQTLGQGPEFLTYFQNEAQLEKSRLLSDRFSAERPKGSFSTLEIQRTEQGDSAMYLCASSRMPRANVLTFGAGSRLTVL.

The chain links TRBV18 to TRBJ1-2, with D possibly TRBD1 on 5 matching bases. The CDR3 is 13 amino acids. V lost 4 bases, J lost 8 bases, and 14 bases lay in between. CDR1 is KGHSH and CDR2 is LQKENI in the germline V gene. In DNA, the CDR3 is TGTGCCAGCTCACTTGGGACCTCTTGGGGCTACACCTTC. As protein: CASSLGTSWGYTF.

V usage is TRBV5-6 and J usage is TRBJ2-5; TRBD2 aligns across 11 bases. The germline V gene has CDR1 SGHDT and CDR2 YYEEEE. This CDR3 contains 15 residues. J lost 5 bases, V lost 0 bases, and 3 bases had no gene match. As DNA, the CDR3 is TGTGCCAGCAGCTTGGTAGCGGGAGGGCAGGAGACCCAGTACTTC. Translated, it gives CASSLVAGGQETQYF.

The V call is TRBV13, the J call TRBJ2-5, with TRBD2 matching over 7 bases. CDR1 is PRHDT and CDR2 is FYEKMQ in the germline V gene (reference sequence). The V and J ends lost 4 bases and 5 bases, in that order; junction bases with no gene match: 7. The CDR3 spans 14 residues. In nucleotides, the CDR3 is TGTGCCAGCAGCTCTATGGGGGGAGGGGAGACCCAGTACTTC. Its translation: CASSSMGGGETQYF.

The V gene is TRBV28, the J gene TRBJ2-7, with TRBD1 identical over 7 bases. Germline loops: CDR1 MDHEN, CDR2 SYDVKM. This CDR3 contains 12 residues. V gave up 11 bases and J gave up 2 bases; unmatched junction bases: 6. CDR3 loop: CAVDQGAYEQYF. CDR3 nucleotide sequence: TGTGCCGTCGACCAGGGGGCCTACGAGCAGTACTTC.